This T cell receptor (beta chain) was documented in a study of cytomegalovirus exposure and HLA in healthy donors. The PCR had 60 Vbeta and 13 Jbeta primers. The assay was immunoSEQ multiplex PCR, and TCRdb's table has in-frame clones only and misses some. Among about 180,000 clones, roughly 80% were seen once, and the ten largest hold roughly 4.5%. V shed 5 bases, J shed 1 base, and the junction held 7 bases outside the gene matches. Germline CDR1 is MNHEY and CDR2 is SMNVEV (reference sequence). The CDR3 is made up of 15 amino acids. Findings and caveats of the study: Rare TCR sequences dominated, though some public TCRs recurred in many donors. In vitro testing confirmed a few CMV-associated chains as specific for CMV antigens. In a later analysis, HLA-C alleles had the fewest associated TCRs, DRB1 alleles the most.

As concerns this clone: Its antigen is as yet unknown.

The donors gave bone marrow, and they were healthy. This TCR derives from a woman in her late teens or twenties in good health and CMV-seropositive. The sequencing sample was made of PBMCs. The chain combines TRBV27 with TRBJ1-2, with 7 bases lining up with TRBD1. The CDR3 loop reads CASSKQGTSNYGYTF. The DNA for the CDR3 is TGTGCCAGCAGTAAACAGGGGACTAGTAACTATGGCTACACCTTC.